This T cell receptor beta chain comes out of a study of shared T cell receptors in the human thymus. The table lists this clone with a few counts. Clones were read by immunoSEQ multiplex PCR, and TCRdb kept only the in-frame ones, dropping some. Of roughly 660,000 clones in the sample, 70% to 90% are singletons; the top ten hold about 0.01%. Germline V gene sequence: CDR1 SQVTM, CDR2 ANQGSEA. The trim removed 8 bases at V and 3 bases at J, leaving 15 bases unmatched. The CDR3 totals 16 residues. This same sample was also taken into another study, of human thymus T cells.

The sample taken for sequencing was thymocytes. The origin of this receptor is a boy younger than two with a congenital heart defect. V is TRBV29-1 and J is TRBJ2-3; 9 bases fit TRBD1. The CDR3 DNA reads as TGCAGCCTCTCACACCGACAGGGGGGCAATACAGATACGCAGTATTTT. Residues: CSLSHRQGGNTDTQYF.